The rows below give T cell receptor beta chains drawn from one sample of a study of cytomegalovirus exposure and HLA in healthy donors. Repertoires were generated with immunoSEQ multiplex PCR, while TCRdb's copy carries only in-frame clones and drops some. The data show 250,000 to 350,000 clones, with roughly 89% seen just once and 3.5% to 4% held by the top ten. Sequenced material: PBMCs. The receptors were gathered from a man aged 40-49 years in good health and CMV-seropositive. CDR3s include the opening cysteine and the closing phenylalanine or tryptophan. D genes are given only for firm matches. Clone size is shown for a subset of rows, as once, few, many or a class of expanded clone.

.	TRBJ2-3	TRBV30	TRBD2	TGTGCCTGGAGCCGGGAGACTAGCTCCCTCACAGATACGCAGTATTTT	CAWSRETSSLTDTQYF
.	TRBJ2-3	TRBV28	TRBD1	TGTGCCAGCAGTCGACAGGGGGTAGATACGCAGTATTTT	CASSRQGVDTQYF
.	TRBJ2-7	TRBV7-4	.	TGTGCCAGCAGCTTAGTCTCCTACGAGCAGTACTTC	CASSLVSYEQYF
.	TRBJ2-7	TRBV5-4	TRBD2	TGTGCCAGCAGCTTGGGACTAGCGGGAGGGCCCCCCTACGAGCAGTACTTC	CASSLGLAGGPPYEQYF
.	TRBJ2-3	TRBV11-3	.	TGTGCCAGCAGCCCGACTAGTCTCGCAGATACGCAGTATTTT	CASSPTSLADTQYF
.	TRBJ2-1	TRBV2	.	TGTGCCAGCAGTTCCTCGGGGAGCTCCTACAATGAGCAGTTCTTC	CASSSSGSSYNEQFF
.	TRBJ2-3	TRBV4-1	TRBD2	TGCGCCAGCAGCCAAGATCTACTTATCGCGGGAGGAGGAGATACGCAGTATTTT	CASSQDLLIAGGGDTQYF
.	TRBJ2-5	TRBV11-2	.	TGTGCCAGCAGCTTAACGCGAAGACAAGAGACCCAGTACTTC	CASSLTRRQETQYF
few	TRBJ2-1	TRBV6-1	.	TGTGCCAGCAGTGGGAGGGCAGACAATGAGCAGTTCTTC	CASSGRADNEQFF
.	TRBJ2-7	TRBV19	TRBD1	TGTGCCAGTAGTATAGCCCGGACAGGGGGTAGCTACGAGCAGTACTTC	CASSIARTGGSYEQYF
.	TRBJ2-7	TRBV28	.	TGTGCCAGTAGAGACACTCCGTCCTACGAGCAGTACTTC	CASRDTPSYEQYF
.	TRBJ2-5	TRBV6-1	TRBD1	TGTGCCAGCAGGCACGGGACAGGGGGCGTGGAGACCCAGTACTTC	CASRHGTGGVETQYF